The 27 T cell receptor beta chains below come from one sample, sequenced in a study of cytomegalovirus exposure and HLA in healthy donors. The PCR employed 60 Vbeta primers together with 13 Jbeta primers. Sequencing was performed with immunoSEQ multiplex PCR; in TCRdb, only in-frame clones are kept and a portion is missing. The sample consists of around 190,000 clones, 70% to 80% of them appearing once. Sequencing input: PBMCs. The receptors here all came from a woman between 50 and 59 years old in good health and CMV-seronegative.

CDR3 residues: CASSLADRVSTEAFF. The CDR3 bases are TGCGCCAGCAGCTTGGCCGACAGGGTGTCCACTGAAGCTTTCTTT. The rearrangement joins TRBV5-1 to TRBJ1-1, with 7 positions matching TRBD1. The CDR3 is 15 amino acids. Germline assignment: CDR1 SGHRS and CDR2 YFSETQ. V gave up 0 bases and J gave up 4 bases; unmatched junction bases: 6.

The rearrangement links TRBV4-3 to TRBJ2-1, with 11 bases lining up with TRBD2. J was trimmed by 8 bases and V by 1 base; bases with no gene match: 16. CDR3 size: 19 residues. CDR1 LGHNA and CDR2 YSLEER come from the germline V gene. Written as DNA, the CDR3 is TGCGCCAGCAGCCAAGCCCCTAGCGGGGGGACTCGACGGCCATATGAGCAGTTCTTC. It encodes CASSQAPSGGTRRPYEQFF.

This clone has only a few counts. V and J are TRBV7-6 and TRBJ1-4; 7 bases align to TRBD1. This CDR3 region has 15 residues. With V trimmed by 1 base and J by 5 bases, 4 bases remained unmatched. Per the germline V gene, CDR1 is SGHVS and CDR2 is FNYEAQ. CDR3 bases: TGTGCCAGCAGCTTAGGAGCAGGGGGGAATGAAAAACTGTTTTTT. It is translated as CASSLGAGGNEKLFF.

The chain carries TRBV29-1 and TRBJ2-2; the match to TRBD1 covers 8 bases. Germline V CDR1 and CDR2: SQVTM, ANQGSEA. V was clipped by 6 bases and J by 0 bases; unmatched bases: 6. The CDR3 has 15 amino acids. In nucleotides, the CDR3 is TGCAGCGTACTACAGGGGGGCTCGAACACCGGGGAGCTGTTTTTT. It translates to CSVLQGGSNTGELFF.

This chain's CDR3 is CAISPTVNTEAFF. CDR3 nucleotides: TGTGCCATCAGCCCAACAGTGAACACTGAAGCTTTCTTT. This sequence joins TRBV10-3 and TRBJ1-1, with D uncertain. CDR1 is ENHRY, CDR2 SYGVKD, per germline. Trimming stripped 6 bases from V and 0 bases from J, with 8 bases between. This CDR3 is built from 13 residues.

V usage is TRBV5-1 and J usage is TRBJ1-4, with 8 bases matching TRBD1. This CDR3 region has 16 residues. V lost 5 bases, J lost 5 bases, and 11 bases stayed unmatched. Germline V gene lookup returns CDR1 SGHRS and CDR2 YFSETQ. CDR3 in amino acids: CASSHSEQGGNEKLFF. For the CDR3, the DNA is TGCGCCAGCAGTCACAGCGAACAGGGGGGAAATGAAAAACTGTTTTTT.

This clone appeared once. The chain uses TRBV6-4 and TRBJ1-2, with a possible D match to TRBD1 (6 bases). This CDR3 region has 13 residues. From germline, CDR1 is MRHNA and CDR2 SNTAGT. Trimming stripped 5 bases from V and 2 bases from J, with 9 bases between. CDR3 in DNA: TGTGCCAGCAGTACAGGGATGAACTATGGCTACACCTTC. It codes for CASSTGMNYGYTF.

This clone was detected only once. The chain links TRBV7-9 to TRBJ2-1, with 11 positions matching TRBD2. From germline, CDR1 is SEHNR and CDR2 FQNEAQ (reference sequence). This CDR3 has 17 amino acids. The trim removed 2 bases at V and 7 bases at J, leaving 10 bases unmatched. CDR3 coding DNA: TGTGCCAGCAGCTTACCACTACTAGCGGGAGAGGGGAATGAGCAGTTCTTC. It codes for CASSLPLLAGEGNEQFF.

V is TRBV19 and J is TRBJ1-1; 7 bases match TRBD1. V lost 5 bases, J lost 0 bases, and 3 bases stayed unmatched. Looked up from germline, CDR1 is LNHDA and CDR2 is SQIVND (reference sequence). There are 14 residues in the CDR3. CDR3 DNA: TGTGCCAGTAGTCGACAGGGTATGAACACTGAAGCTTTCTTT. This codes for CASSRQGMNTEAFF.

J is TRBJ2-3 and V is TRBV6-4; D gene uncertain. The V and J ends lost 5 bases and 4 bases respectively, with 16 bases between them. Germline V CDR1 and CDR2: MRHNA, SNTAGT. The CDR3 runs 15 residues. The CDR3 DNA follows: TGTGCCAGCAGTCCCCTAGAGGCATCGGCAGATACGCAGTATTTT. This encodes CASSPLEASADTQYF.

CDR3 nucleotides: TGTGCCAGCTCACCTGCAGGGCCCCGCACAGATACGCAGTATTTT. This encodes CASSPAGPRTDTQYF. The V gene is TRBV18, the J gene TRBJ2-3, with a weak D call TRBD1 (5 bases). The CDR3 totals 15 residues. V was cut by 3 bases and J by 1 base, with 11 bases left in between. CDR1 and CDR2 (germline): KGHSH, LQKENI.

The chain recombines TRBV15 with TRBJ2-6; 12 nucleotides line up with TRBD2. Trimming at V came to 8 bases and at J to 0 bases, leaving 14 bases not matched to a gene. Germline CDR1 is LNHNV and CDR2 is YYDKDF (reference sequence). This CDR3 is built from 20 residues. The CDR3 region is CATSGGRLAGALSGANVLTF. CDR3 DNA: TGTGCCACCTCAGGGGGGAGACTAGCGGGGGCCCTCTCTGGGGCCAACGTCCTGACTTTC.

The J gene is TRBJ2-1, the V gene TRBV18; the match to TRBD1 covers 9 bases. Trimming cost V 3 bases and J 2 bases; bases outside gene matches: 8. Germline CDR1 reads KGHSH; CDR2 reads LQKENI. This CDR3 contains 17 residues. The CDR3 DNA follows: TGTGCCAGCTCACCCCTCGGACAGGGGAGGACCTACAATGAGCAGTTCTTC. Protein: CASSPLGQGRTYNEQFF.

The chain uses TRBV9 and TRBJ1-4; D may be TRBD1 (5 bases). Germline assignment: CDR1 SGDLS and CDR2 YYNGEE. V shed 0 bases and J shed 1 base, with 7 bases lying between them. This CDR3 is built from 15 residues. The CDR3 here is CASSVEGQTNEKLFF. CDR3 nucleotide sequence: TGTGCCAGCAGCGTAGAAGGACAAACTAATGAAAAACTGTTTTTT.

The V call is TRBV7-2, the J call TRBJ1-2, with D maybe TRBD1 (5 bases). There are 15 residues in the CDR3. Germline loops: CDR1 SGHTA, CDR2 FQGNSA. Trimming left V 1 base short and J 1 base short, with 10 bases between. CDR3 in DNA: TGTGCCAGCAGCTTAGTTCGGGGGGTTAACTATGGCTACACCTTC. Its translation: CASSLVRGVNYGYTF.

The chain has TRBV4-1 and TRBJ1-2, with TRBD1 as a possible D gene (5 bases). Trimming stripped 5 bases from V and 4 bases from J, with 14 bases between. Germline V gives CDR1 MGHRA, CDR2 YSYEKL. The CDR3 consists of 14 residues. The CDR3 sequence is CASSGGGVRYGYTF. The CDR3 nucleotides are TGCGCCAGCAGCGGCGGGGGGGTCCGCTATGGCTACACCTTC.

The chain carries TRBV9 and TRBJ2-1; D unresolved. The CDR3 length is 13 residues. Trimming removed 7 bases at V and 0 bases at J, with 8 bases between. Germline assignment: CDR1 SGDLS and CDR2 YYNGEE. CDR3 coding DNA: TGTGCCAGCTCCCTGAGCTCCTACAATGAGCAGTTCTTC. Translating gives CASSLSSYNEQFF.

CDR3 region: CASSTRGGLHLRGTEAFF. The CDR3 DNA reads TGTGCCAGCAGCACTCGTGGGGGCCTCCACTTAAGGGGCACTGAAGCTTTCTTT. The chain employs TRBV7-2 and TRBJ1-1; perhaps TRBD1 as D (6 bases). V was clipped by 5 bases and J by 4 bases, with 26 bases between them. CDR1 is SGHTA, CDR2 FQGNSA, per germline. This CDR3 is 18 amino acids long.

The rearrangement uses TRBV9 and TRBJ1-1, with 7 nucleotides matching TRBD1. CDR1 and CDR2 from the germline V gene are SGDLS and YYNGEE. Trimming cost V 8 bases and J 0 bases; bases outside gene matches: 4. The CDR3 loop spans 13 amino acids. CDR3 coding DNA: TGTGCCAGTAGACAGGGTTTGAACACTGAAGCTTTCTTT. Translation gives CASRQGLNTEAFF.

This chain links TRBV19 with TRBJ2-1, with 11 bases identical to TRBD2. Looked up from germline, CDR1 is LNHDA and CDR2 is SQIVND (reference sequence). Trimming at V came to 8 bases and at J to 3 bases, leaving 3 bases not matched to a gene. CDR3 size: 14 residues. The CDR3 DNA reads TGTGCCAGTCTAGCGGGAGGTAGCTACAATGAGCAGTTCTTC. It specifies CASLAGGSYNEQFF. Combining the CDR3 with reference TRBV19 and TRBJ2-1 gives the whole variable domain DGGITQSPKYLFRKEGQNVTLSCEQNLNHDAMYWYRQDPGQGLRLIYYSQIVNDFQKGDIAEGYSVSREKKESFPLTVTSAQKNPTAFYLCASLAGGSYNEQFFGPGTRLTVL.

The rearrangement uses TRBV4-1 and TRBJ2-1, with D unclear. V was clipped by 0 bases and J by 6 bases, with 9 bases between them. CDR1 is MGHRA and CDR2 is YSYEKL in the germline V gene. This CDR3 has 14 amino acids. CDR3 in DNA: TGCGCCAGCAGCCAAGAAGAGCTAGTCAATGAGCAGTTCTTC. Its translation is CASSQEELVNEQFF.

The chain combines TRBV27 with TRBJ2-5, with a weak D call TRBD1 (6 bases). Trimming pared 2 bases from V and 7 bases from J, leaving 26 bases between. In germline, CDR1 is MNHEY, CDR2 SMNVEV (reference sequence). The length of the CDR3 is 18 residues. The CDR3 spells CASSLGPLGAKRGRTQYF. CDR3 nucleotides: TGTGCCAGCAGTTTAGGCCCCTTGGGGGCGAAGAGAGGGAGGACCCAGTACTTC.

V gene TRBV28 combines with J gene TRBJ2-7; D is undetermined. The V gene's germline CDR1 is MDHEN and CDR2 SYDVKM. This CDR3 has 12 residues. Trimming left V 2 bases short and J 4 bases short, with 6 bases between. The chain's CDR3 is CASSLPGYEQYF. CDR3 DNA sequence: TGTGCCAGCAGTTTACCCGGGTACGAGCAGTACTTC.

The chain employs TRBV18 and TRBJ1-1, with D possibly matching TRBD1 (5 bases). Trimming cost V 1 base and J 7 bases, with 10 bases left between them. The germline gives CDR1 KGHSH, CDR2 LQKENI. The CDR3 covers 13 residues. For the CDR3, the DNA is TGTGCCAGCTCACCACAGTATCAGGGTGAAGCTTTCTTT. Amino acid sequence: CASSPQYQGEAFF. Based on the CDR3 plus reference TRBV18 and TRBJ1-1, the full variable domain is NAGVMQNPRHLVRRRGQEARLRCSPMKGHSHVYWYRQLPEEGLKFMVYLQKENIIDESGMPKERFSAEFPKEGPSILRIQQVVRGDSAAYFCASSPQYQGEAFFGQGTRLTVV.

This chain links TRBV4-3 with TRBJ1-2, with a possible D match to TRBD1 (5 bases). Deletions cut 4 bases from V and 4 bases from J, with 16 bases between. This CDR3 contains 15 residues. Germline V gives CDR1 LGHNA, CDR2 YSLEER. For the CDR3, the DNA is TGCGCCAGCAGCCCGGCTCGACAGATTCTCTATGGCTACACCTTC. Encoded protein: CASSPARQILYGYTF.

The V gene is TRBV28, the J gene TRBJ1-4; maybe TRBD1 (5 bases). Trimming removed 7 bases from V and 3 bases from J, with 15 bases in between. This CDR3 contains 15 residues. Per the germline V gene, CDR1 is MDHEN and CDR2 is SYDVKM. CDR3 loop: CASMQGGRANEKLFF. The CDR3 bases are TGTGCCAGCATGCAGGGAGGTAGAGCTAATGAAAAACTGTTTTTT.

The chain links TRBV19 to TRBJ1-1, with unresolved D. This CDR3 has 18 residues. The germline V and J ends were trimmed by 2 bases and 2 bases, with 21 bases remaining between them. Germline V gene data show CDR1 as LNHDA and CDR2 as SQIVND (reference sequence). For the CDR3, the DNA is TGTGCCAGTAGTATACGGACGCGGGGAGGATGGTCTAACACTGAAGCTTTCTTT. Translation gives CASSIRTRGGWSNTEAFF.